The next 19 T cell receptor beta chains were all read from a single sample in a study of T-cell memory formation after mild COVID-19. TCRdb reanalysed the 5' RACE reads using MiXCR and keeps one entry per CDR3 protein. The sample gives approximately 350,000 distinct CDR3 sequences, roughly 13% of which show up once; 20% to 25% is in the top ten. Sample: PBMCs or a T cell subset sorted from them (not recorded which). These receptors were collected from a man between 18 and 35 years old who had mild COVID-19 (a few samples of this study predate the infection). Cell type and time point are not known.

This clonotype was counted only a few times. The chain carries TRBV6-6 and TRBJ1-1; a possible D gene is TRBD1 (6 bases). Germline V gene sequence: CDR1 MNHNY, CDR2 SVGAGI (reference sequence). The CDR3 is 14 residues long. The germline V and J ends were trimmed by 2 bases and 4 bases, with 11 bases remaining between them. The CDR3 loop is CASSYTQGITEAFF. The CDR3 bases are TGTGCCAGCAGTTACACTCAGGGGATCACTGAAGCTTTCTTT.

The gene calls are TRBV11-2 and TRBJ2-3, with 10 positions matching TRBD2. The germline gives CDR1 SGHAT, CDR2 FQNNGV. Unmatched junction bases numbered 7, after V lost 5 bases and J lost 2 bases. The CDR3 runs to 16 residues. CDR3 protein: CASSQSGGAVTDTQYF. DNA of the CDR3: TGTGCCAGCAGCCAAAGCGGGGGGGCAGTCACAGATACGCAGTATTTT. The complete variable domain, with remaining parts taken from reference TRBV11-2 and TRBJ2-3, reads EAGVAQSPRYKIIEKRQSVAFWCNPISGHATLYWYQQILGQGPKLLIQFQNNGVVDDSQLPKDRFSAERLKGVDSTLKIQPAKLEDSAVYLCASSQSGGAVTDTQYFGPGTRLTVL.

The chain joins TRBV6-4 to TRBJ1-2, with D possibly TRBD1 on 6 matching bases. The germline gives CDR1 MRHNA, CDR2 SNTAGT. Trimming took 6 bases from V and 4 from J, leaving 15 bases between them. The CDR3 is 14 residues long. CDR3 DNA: TGTGCCAGCAGCGCGGGGCAGGGGAGCTATGGCTACACCTTC. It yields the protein CASSAGQGSYGYTF.

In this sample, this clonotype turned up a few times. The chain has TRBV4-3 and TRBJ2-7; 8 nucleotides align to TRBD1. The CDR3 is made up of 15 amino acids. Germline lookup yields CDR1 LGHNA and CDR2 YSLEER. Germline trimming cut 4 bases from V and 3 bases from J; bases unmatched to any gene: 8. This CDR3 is CASSRSRTGYYEQYF. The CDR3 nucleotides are TGCGCCAGCAGCCGGTCCAGGACAGGGTACTACGAGCAGTACTTC.

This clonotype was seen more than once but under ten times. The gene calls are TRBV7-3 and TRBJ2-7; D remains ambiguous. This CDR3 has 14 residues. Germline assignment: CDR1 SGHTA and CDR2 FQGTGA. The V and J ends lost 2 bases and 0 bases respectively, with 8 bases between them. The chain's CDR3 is CASSLGIHSYEQYF. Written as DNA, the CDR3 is TGTGCCAGCAGCTTAGGGATCCACTCCTACGAGCAGTACTTC.

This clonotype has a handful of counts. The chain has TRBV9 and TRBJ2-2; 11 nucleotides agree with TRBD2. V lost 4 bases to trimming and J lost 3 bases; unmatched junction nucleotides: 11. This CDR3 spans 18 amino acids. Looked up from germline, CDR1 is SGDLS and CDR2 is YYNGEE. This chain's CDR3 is CASSQPSSGGRHTGELFF. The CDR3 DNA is TGTGCCAGCAGCCAACCCTCTAGCGGGGGGAGGCACACCGGGGAGCTGTTTTTT.

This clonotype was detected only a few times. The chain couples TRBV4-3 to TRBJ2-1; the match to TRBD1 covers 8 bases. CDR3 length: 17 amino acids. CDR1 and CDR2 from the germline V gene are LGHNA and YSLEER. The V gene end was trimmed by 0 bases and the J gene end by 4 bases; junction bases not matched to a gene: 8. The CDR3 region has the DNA TGCGCCAGCAGCCAAGATGTCGGACAGGGTGATTACAATGAGCAGTTCTTC. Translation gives CASSQDVGQGDYNEQFF.

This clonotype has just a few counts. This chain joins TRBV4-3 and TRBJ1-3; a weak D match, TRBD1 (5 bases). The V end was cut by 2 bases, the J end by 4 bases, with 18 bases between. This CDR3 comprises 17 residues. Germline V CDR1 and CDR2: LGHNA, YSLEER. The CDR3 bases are TGCGCCAGCAGCCAAAGACTTGATGGGGCGAGGGGAAACACCATATATTTT. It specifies CASSQRLDGARGNTIYF.

In nucleotides, the CDR3 is TGTGCCAGCAGGACAGGGGGCTATGACTATGGCTACACCTTC. This encodes CASRTGGYDYGYTF. The V and J genes are TRBV6-5 and TRBJ1-2, with 10 bases fitting TRBD1. V shed 6 bases and J 3 bases; nucleotides not matched to a gene: 4. In germline, CDR1 is MNHEY, CDR2 SVGAGI. The CDR3 totals 14 residues.

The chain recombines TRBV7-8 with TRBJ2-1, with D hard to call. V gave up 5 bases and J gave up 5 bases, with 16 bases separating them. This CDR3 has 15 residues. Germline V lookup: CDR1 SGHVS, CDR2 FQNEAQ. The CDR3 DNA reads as TGTGCCAGCAGCGAAGTACTTCCTCTGAACAATGAGCAGTTCTTC. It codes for CASSEVLPLNNEQFF.

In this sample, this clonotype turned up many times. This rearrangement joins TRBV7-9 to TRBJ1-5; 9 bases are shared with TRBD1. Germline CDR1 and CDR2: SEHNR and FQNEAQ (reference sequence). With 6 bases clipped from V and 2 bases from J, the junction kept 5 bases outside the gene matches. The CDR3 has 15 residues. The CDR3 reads CASSRDRVGNQPQHF. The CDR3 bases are TGTGCCAGCAGTCGGGACAGGGTAGGCAATCAGCCCCAGCATTTT.

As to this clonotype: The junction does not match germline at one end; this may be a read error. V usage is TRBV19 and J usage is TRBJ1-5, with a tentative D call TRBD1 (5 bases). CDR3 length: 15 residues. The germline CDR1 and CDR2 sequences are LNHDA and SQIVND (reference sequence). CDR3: CDSSITGYSNQPQHF. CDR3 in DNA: TGTGACAGTAGTATAACAGGTTATAGCAATCAGCCCCAGCATTTT.

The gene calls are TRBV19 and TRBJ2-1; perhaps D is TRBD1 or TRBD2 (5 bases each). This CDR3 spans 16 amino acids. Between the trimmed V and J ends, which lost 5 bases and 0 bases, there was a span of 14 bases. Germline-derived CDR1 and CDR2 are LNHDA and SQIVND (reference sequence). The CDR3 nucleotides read TGTGCCAGTAGTCCCCCCGGGACCAGCTCCTACAATGAGCAGTTCTTC. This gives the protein CASSPPGTSSYNEQFF.

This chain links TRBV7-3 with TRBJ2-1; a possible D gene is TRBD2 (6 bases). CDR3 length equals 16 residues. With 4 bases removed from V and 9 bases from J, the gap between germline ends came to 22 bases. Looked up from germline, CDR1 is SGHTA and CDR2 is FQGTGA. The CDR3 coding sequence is TGTGCCAGCAGCTATATTGCGGGCCCGGTGGGGGGTGAGCAGTTCTTC. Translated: CASSYIAGPVGGEQFF.

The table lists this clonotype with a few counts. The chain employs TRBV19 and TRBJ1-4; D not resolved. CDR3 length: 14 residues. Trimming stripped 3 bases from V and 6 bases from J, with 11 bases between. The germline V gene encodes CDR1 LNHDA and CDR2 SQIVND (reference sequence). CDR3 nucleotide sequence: TGTGCCAGTAGTATGGAGGTTGCTTATGAAAAACTGTTTTTT. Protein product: CASSMEVAYEKLFF. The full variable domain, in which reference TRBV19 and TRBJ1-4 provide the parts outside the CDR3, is DGGITQSPKYLFRKEGQNVTLSCEQNLNHDAMYWYRQDPGQGLRLIYYSQIVNDFQKGDIAEGYSVSREKKESFPLTVTSAQKNPTAFYLCASSMEVAYEKLFFGSGTQLSVL.

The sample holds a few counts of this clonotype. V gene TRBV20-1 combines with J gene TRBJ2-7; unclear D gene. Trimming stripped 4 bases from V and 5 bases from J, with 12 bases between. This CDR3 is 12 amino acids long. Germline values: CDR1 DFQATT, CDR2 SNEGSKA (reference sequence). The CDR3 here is CSAKDGPNEQYV. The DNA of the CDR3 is TGCAGTGCTAAGGACGGGCCCAACGAGCAGTACGTC.

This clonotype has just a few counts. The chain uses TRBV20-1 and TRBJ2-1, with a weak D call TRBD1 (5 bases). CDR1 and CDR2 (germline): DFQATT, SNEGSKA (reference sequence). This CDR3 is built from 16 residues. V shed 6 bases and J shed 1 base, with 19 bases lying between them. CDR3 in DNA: TGCAGTGCCTTCTCCAGGGAAGGTTCTTCCTACAATGAGCAGTTCTTC. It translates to CSAFSREGSSYNEQFF.

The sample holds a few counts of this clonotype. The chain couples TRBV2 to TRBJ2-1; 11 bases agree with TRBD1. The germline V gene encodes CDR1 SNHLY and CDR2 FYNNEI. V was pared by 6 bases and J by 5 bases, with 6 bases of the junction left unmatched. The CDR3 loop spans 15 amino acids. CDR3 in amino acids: CASRSRDRGNNEQFF. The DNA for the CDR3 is TGTGCCAGCAGATCCCGGGACAGGGGGAACAATGAGCAGTTCTTC.

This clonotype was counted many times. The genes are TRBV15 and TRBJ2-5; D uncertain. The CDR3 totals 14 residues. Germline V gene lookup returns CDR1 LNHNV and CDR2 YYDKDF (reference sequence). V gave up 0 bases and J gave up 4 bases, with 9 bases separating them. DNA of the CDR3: TGTGCCACCAGCAGAGAGAAAATAATAGAGACCCAGTACTTC. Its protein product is CATSREKIIETQYF.